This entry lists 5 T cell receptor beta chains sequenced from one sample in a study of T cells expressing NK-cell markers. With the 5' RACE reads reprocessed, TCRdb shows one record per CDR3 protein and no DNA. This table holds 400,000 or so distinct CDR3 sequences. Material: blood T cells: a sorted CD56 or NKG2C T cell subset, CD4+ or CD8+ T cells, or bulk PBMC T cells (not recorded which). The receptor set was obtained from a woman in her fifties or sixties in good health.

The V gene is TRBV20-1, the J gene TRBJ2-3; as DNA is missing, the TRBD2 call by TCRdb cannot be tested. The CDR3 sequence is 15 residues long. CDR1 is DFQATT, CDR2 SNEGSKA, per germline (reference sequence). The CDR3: CSAQKTGTSGSTQYF.

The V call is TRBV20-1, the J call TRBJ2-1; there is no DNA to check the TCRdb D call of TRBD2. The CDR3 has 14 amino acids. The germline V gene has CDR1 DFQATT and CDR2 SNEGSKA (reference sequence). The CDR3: CSASRGPNYNEQFF.

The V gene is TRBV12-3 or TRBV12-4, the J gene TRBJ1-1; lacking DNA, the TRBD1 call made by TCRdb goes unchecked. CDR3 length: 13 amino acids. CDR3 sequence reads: CASSKQGLRLAFF.

The CDR3 is CAISESTAGSEAFF. This rearrangement joins TRBV10-3 to TRBJ1-1. CDR3 length: 14 residues. The germline gives CDR1 ENHRY, CDR2 SYGVKD.

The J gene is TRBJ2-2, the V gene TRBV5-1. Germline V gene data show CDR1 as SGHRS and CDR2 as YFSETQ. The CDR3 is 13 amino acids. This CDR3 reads CASGARTTGELFF.